A single sample is the source of the 26 T cell receptor beta chains below, sequenced in a study of control samples from healthy donors and cancer patients. The method was immunoSEQ multiplex PCR; TCRdb's version includes in-frame clones alone and lacks a portion of them. Found here are tens of thousands of clones, around 87% of them singletons; the top ten hold under 3%. The sample comprised PBMCs. These receptors came from a woman aged 50 to 65 with head and neck cancer.

This clone was picked up a small number of times. This chain uses TRBV19 with TRBJ2-7; unclear D gene. CDR3 length equals 14 residues. CDR1 and CDR2 (germline): LNHDA, SQIVND (reference sequence). Trimming removed 5 bases from V and 1 base from J, with 12 bases in between. DNA for the CDR3: TGTGCCAGTAGTGCAGTAGTGGGATCCTACGAGCAGTACTTC. It specifies CASSAVVGSYEQYF.

Only one count was recorded for this clone. The CDR3 protein is CASTRAGGAKNIQYF. CDR3 in DNA: TGTGCCAGCACGCGGGCCGGGGGAGCCAAAAACATTCAGTACTTC. The chain couples TRBV6-5 to TRBJ2-4; a possible D gene is TRBD2 (6 bases). Germline V CDR1 and CDR2: MNHEY, SVGAGI. Trimming removed 7 bases at V and 0 bases at J, with 13 bases between. The CDR3 contains 15 residues.

As DNA, the CDR3 is TGTGCCAGCTCACTGATCCGGGGGACAGACTCTCAGCCCCAGCATTTT. Its protein is CASSLIRGTDSQPQHF. This rearrangement joins TRBV18 to TRBJ1-5; 7 positions match TRBD1. With 4 bases clipped from V and 6 bases from J, the junction kept 12 bases outside the gene matches. The CDR3 runs to 16 residues. In germline, CDR1 is KGHSH, CDR2 LQKENI.

The chain recombines TRBV6-5 with TRBJ2-3, with D uncertain. Germline CDR1 is MNHEY and CDR2 is SVGAGI. Trimming removed 8 bases from V and 2 bases from J, with 11 bases in between. The CDR3 totals 13 residues. CDR3 amino acids: CASSRSFTDTQYF. For the CDR3, the DNA is TGTGCCAGCTCAAGGAGCTTCACAGATACGCAGTATTTT.

The chain links TRBV9 to TRBJ2-1; 10 nucleotides match TRBD2. The germline CDR1 and CDR2 sequences are SGDLS and YYNGEE. CDR3 length: 14 amino acids. Unmatched junction bases numbered 2, after V lost 4 bases and J lost 4 bases. The CDR3 region has the DNA TGTGCCAGCAGCCTAGCGGGAGAATACAATGAGCAGTTCTTC. This codes for CASSLAGEYNEQFF.

This chain links TRBV4-2 with TRBJ1-5; maybe TRBD1 (5 bases). Germline assignment: CDR1 LGHNA and CDR2 YNFKEQ. Trimming stripped 0 bases from V and 5 bases from J, with 11 bases between. This CDR3 spans 15 amino acids. CDR3 DNA: TGTGCCAGCAGCCAAGATAGGCCGGGGGATCAGCCCCAGCATTTT. Amino acids: CASSQDRPGDQPQHF.

In this sample, this clone turned up once. The chain carries TRBV18 and TRBJ2-7, with 10 positions matching TRBD2. With 6 bases clipped from V and 6 bases from J, the junction kept 17 bases outside the gene matches. The germline V gene has CDR1 KGHSH and CDR2 LQKENI. This CDR3 has 17 amino acids. This CDR3 is CASSLAGARSPASEQYF. As DNA, the CDR3 is TGTGCCAGCTCCCTAGCGGGGGCTCGATCCCCTGCATCCGAGCAGTACTTC.

The CDR3 nucleotides read TGTGCCAGCAGTTTAGAAACGGCAGGGAGCAATCAGCCCCAGCATTTT. It yields the protein CASSLETAGSNQPQHF. The chain combines TRBV28 with TRBJ1-5; tentative D call: TRBD1 (5 bases). Looked up from germline, CDR1 is MDHEN and CDR2 is SYDVKM. CDR3 length: 16 amino acids. Trimming left V 2 bases short and J 1 base short, with 12 bases between.

This sequence joins TRBV10-3 and TRBJ1-3; D call uncertain. CDR1 ENHRY and CDR2 SYGVKD come from the germline V gene. The CDR3 contains 17 residues. V dropped 6 bases and J dropped 2 bases, with 20 bases sitting between them. The CDR3 reads CAISEKRLRETGNTIYF. The CDR3 coding sequence is TGTGCCATCAGCGAGAAGAGGTTGAGGGAGACTGGAAACACCATATATTTT.

This clone has a handful of counts. The chain carries TRBV19 and TRBJ1-1; possible D gene TRBD1, 5 bases. V lost 0 bases and J 8 bases, leaving 16 bases between the germline ends. This CDR3 region has 15 residues. The germline CDR1 and CDR2 sequences are LNHDA and SQIVND (reference sequence). The CDR3 coding sequence is TGTGCCAGTAGTATAGATCGATTAACTAAGGGGGAAGCTTTCTTT. As protein: CASSIDRLTKGEAFF. Based on the CDR3 plus reference TRBV19 and TRBJ1-1, the full variable domain is DGGITQSPKYLFRKEGQNVTLSCEQNLNHDAMYWYRQDPGQGLRLIYYSQIVNDFQKGDIAEGYSVSREKKESFPLTVTSAQKNPTAFYLCASSIDRLTKGEAFFGQGTRLTVV.

This rearrangement joins TRBV4-3 to TRBJ1-1, with D unresolved. Per the germline V gene, CDR1 is LGHNA and CDR2 is YSLEER. This CDR3 is built from 15 residues. The V and J ends lost 4 bases and 1 base respectively, with 13 bases between them. The CDR3 region is CASSLSASSNTEAFF. In DNA, the CDR3 is TGCGCCAGCAGCCTGTCCGCCAGTTCGAACACTGAAGCTTTCTTT.

The V call is TRBV2, the J call TRBJ2-5, with D possibly TRBD2 on 6 matching bases. Germline loops: CDR1 SNHLY, CDR2 FYNNEI. V was pared by 4 bases and J by 5 bases, with 8 bases between. There are 12 residues in the CDR3. The CDR3 DNA is TGTGCCAGCAGTGGACTAGAGGAGACCCAGTACTTC. This codes for CASSGLEETQYF.

This chain uses TRBV2 with TRBJ1-5; TRBD1 might be the D (6 bases). V shed 5 bases and J shed 3 bases, with 11 bases lying between them. The CDR3 spans 14 residues. Per the germline V gene, CDR1 is SNHLY and CDR2 is FYNNEI. The DNA for the CDR3 is TGTGCCAGCAGTTTTGACAGGTTCAATCAGCCCCAGCATTTT. Translating it yields CASSFDRFNQPQHF.

The rearrangement joins TRBV6-5 to TRBJ2-7; maybe TRBD1 (6 bases). Germline loops: CDR1 MNHEY, CDR2 SVGAGI. The CDR3 length is 14 residues. V lost 6 bases and J 1 base, leaving 13 bases between the germline ends. CDR3 nucleotides: TGTGCCAGCAGACGGGACATAAATTCCTACGAGCAGTACTTC. Protein product: CASRRDINSYEQYF.

The chain couples TRBV9 to TRBJ2-7; 7 positions agree with TRBD2. With 4 bases clipped from V and 5 bases from J, the junction kept 18 bases outside the gene matches. This CDR3 has 17 residues. CDR1 and CDR2 from the germline V gene are SGDLS and YYNGEE. In DNA form, the CDR3 reads TGTGCCAGCAGCTATGGTGAGGGCGGGGGTTTATCCGACGAGCAGTACTTC. Amino acids: CASSYGEGGGLSDEQYF.

As for this clone: This sample also contains other DNA sequences that code for the same CDR3. The chain has TRBV7-9 and TRBJ2-5; the D gene is possibly TRBD2 (5 bases). The CDR3 has 12 residues. Germline V gives CDR1 SEHNR, CDR2 FQNEAQ (reference sequence). The V gene lost 3 bases and the J gene lost 4 bases, with 6 bases spanning the gap. DNA for the CDR3: TGTGCCAGCAGCTTGAGGGTAGAGACCCAGTACTTC. It translates to CASSLRVETQYF. Full variable domain (rest looked up from reference TRBV7-9 and TRBJ2-5): DTGVSQNPRHKITKRGQNVTFRCDPISEHNRLYWYRQTLGQGPEFLTYFQNEAQLEKSRLLSDRFSAERPKGSFSTLEIQRTEQGDSAMYLCASSLRVETQYFGPGTRLLVL.

The V and J genes are TRBV3-1 (or the pseudogene TRBV3-2) and TRBJ2-2; D is possibly TRBD2 (5 bases). The CDR3 spans 15 residues. V lost 2 bases and J 1 base, leaving 8 bases between the germline ends. The germline V gene has CDR1 LGHDT and CDR2 YNNKEL (reference sequence). The CDR3 sequence: CASSQKAVNTGELFF. The CDR3 DNA reads TGTGCCAGCAGCCAAAAAGCGGTGAACACCGGGGAGCTGTTTTTT.

The chain carries TRBV12-3 or TRBV12-4 and TRBJ2-7, with D possibly being TRBD1 (6 bases). CDR3 length: 12 amino acids. Trimming cost V 4 bases and J 7 bases, with 11 bases left between them. As DNA, the CDR3 is TGTGCCAGCAGTTACAGGGTCGGAGAGCAGTACTTC. It yields the protein CASSYRVGEQYF.

This clone was seen only once. This sequence joins TRBV7-2 and TRBJ2-7; D is undetermined. The CDR3 covers 13 residues. V was cut by 1 base and J by 4 bases, with 8 bases left in between. CDR1 SGHTA and CDR2 FQGNSA come from the germline V gene. As DNA, the CDR3 is TGTGCCAGCAGCTTAGAGTTAGGGTACGAGCAGTACTTC. Translating gives CASSLELGYEQYF.

This chain links TRBV14 with TRBJ2-1; a possible D gene is TRBD2 (7 bases). CDR3 length equals 18 residues. The V end lost 3 bases, the J end lost 2 bases, and 20 bases lay between the germline ends. Germline loops: CDR1 SGHDN, CDR2 FVKESK. The CDR3 reads CASSHSGGGAGTYNEQFF. Here the CDR3 DNA reads TGTGCCAGCAGCCACAGTGGGGGGGGCGCTGGTACCTACAATGAGCAGTTCTTC.

The V call is TRBV5-1, the J call TRBJ1-2; D may be TRBD1 (6 bases). Trimming cost V 4 bases and J 6 bases, with 25 bases left between them. The CDR3 runs to 17 residues. CDR1 and CDR2 (germline): SGHRS, YFSETQ. CDR3 sequence reads: CASSRRGPDRLPDGYTF. Here the CDR3 DNA reads TGCGCCAGCAGCCGGCGGGGGCCGGATCGATTACCGGATGGCTACACCTTC.

This chain uses TRBV6-2 or TRBV6-3 with TRBJ2-2; TRBD1 agrees at 9 bases. This CDR3 has 16 amino acids. The V gene end was trimmed by 2 bases and the J gene end by 0 bases; junction bases not matched to a gene: 1. Germline assignment: CDR1 MNHEY and CDR2 SVGEGT. CDR3 nucleotides: TGTGCCAGCAGTTACCGGACAGGGGCGAACACCGGGGAGCTGTTTTTT. Encoded protein: CASSYRTGANTGELFF.

The V gene is TRBV11-2, the J gene TRBJ2-5; D gene uncertain. The CDR3 has 11 residues. Germline lookup yields CDR1 SGHAT and CDR2 FQNNGV. Between the trimmed V and J ends, which lost 3 bases and 1 base, there was a span of 0 bases. CDR3 protein: CASSFQETQYF. CDR3 bases: TGTGCCAGCAGCTTCCAAGAGACCCAGTACTTC.

The rearrangement joins TRBV6-2 or TRBV6-3 to TRBJ2-3; 12 nucleotides align to TRBD2. V lost 2 bases and J lost 6; bases outside the gene matches: 9. The CDR3 sequence is 17 residues long. Germline values: CDR1 MNHEY, CDR2 SVGEGT. The CDR3 nucleotides read TGTGCCAGCAGTTACATTCTAGCGGGGGGGTTTGGCGATACGCAGTATTTT. Encoded protein: CASSYILAGGFGDTQYF.

This clone appeared a single time. This sequence joins TRBV1 and TRBJ2-1. TRBV1 is designated a pseudogene. CDR3 size: 17 residues. CDR3 sequence reads: CTSSERIGFEVNNEQFF. The CDR3 DNA sequence: TGCACCAGCAGTGAACGAATAGGGTTTGAAGTCAACAATGAGCAGTTCTTC.

The chain recombines TRBV2 with TRBJ1-3, with a weak D call TRBD1 (6 bases). Per germline, CDR1 SNHLY and CDR2 FYNNEI. Between the trimmed V and J ends, which lost 3 bases and 2 bases, there was a span of 11 bases. This CDR3 is built from 15 residues. The CDR3 loop is CASSEGRGPGNTIYF. The CDR3 DNA reads as TGTGCCAGCAGTGAGGGGCGGGGGCCTGGAAACACCATATATTTT.